This T cell receptor beta chain derives from a study of a mutant IDH1 vaccine in newly diagnosed glioma. Study at large: Each patient was administered eight vaccinations, scheduled in weeks 1, 3, 5, 7, 11, 15, 19 and 23. Among treated patients, approximately 60% were male and roughly 40% female, and mean age was roughly 40 years. Earlier treatment was radiotherapy, temozolomide, or both, with most getting both. Study outcomes and limitations: Vaccination induced immune responses in roughly 93% of patients.

The repertoire was sequenced with immunoSEQ multiplex PCR; TCRdb's copy has only in-frame clones and lacks some. The sample lists fewer than 70,000 clones; 84% were seen once. Sample time point: week 11, during vaccination. The content of each vaccine dose was 300 ug of mutant IDH1 20-mer peptide, and topical imiquimod accompanied it. Germline loops: CDR1 GTSNPN, CDR2 SVGIG (reference sequence). The CDR3 spans 13 residues. The ends lost 2 bases at V and 4 bases at J; junction bases unmatched: 4. This clone has only a few counts. The antigen is unknown. In the same sample, other DNA sequences code for this CDR3.

The sequenced sample was PBMCs, obtained from a glioma patient whose treatment included an IDH1 peptide vaccine. The origin of this receptor is a man in his thirties or forties with glioma. The rearrangement links TRBV30 to TRBJ1-2; 7 bases fit TRBD1. CDR3 sequence: CAWSRDRPYGYTF. DNA for the CDR3: TGTGCCTGGAGTCGGGACAGACCCTATGGCTACACCTTC.